This T cell receptor (beta chain) appears in the sequencing data of a study of cytomegalovirus exposure and HLA in healthy donors. V was trimmed by 10 bases and J by 5 bases, leaving 23 bases between them. In germline, CDR1 is MNHEY, CDR2 SMNVEV (reference sequence). The CDR3 sequence is 15 residues long. Study outcomes and limitations: As confirmed in vitro, three CMV-associated chains were specific for CMV antigens.

The PCR used 60 Vbeta and 13 Jbeta primers. Method: immunoSEQ multiplex PCR; TCRdb's copy keeps in-frame clones and lacks some. The repertoire holds about 160,000 clones, with 80% as singletons. Concerning this clone itself: Its antigen is undetermined.

The material sequenced was PBMCs. The sequence derives from a man aged 25-45 years in good health and CMV-seronegative. The rearrangement uses TRBV27 and TRBJ1-2, with D maybe TRBD1 (6 bases). The DNA of the CDR3 is TGTGCCACAGCAAGTGTCGTTTTAGGGGGTTATGGCTACACCTTC. It yields the protein CATASVVLGGYGYTF.